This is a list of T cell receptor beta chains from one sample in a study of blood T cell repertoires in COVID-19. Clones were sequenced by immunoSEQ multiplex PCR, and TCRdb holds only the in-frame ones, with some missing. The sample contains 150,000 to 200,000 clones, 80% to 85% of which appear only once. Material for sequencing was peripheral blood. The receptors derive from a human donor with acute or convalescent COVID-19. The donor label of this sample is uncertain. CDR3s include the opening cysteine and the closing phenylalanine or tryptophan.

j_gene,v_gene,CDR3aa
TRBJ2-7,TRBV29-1,CSAPLAGSHEQYF
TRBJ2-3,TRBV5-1,CASSLGLAGVTDTQYF
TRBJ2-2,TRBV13,CASSYLGLAGVRTGELFF
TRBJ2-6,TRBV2,CASSEASTRNPGANVLTF
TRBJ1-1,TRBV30,CAWREGVKGTEAFF
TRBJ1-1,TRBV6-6,CASSQAGVEAFF
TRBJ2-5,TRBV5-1,CASSLAPGLVGQETQYF
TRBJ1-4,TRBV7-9,CASSLWTGEKLFF
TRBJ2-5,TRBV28,CASSSGTSGSLRETQYF
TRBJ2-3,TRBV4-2,CASSQRLAGDTDTQYF
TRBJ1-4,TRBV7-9,CASLGVATNEKLFF
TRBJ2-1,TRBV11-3,CASSLVSGPSGEQFF
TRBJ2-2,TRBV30,CAWTPTGGGTGELFF
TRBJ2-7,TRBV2,CASTFSAGRSYEQYF
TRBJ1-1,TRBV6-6,CASSYGDRGTEAFF
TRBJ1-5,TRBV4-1,CASSFPDREGQPQHF
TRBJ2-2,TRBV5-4,CASSLRQGDGELFF